These T cell receptor beta chains were read from a single sample in a study of control samples from healthy donors and cancer patients. Profiling relied on immunoSEQ multiplex PCR, and the TCRdb table lists in-frame clones only, not all of them. The sample shows around 150,000 clones, about 90% of them seen only once. The sequencing sample was made of blood. These receptors were collected from a man between 25 and 39 years old in good health. Both conserved end residues are part of each CDR3. The D gene is left open where the match is weak. Clone size is not always given. Where it is, it says once, few, many or a class for expanded clones.

TRBV3-1/TRBV3-2	TRBJ2-3	TRBD2	17	.	CASSPGLAGGGTDTQYF	TGTGCCAGCAGCCCTGGACTAGCGGGGGGGGGCACAGATACGCAGTATTTT
TRBV11-1	TRBJ1-1	TRBD1	13	.	CASSFAGDREAFF	TGTGCCAGCAGTTTTGCTGGGGACAGAGAAGCTTTCTTT
TRBV4-3	TRBJ1-6	TRBD1	13	few	CASSRQGNSPLHF	TGCGCCAGCAGCCGACAGGGGAATTCACCCCTCCACTTT
TRBV2	TRBJ2-5	.	15	.	CASSEWAPQGQTQYF	TGTGCCAGCAGTGAATGGGCTCCACAAGGGCAGACCCAGTACTTC
TRBV9	TRBJ2-3	TRBD1	15	.	CASSPDRVRADTQYF	TGTGCCAGCAGCCCCGACAGGGTTAGAGCAGATACGCAGTATTTT
TRBV6-4	TRBJ2-6	TRBD1	16	once	CASTNGQASGANVLTF	TGTGCCAGCACCAATGGACAGGCCTCTGGGGCCAACGTCCTGACTTTC
TRBV7-9	TRBJ1-2	TRBD1	13	.	CASSLTQGDGYTF	TGTGCCAGCAGCTTGACACAGGGGGATGGCTACACCTTC
TRBV6-5	TRBJ1-2	TRBD1	12	.	CASTQRQGGYTF	TGTGCCAGCACCCAGCGACAGGGAGGCTACACCTTC
TRBV5-6	TRBJ2-3	.	13	.	CASSSGPLDTQYF	TGTGCCAGCAGCTCGGGACCTTTAGATACGCAGTATTTT
TRBV11-2	TRBJ2-4	.	17	once	CASSLAGQSGAKNIQYF	TGTGCCAGCAGCTTAGCTGGGCAATCGGGAGCCAAAAACATTCAGTACTTC
TRBV3-1/TRBV3-2	TRBJ2-3	TRBD1	14	medium-sized	CASREGQVTDTQYF	TGTGCCAGCAGAGAAGGACAGGTAACAGATACGCAGTATTTT
TRBV18	TRBJ1-2	TRBD1	13	.	CASSPDRSYGYTF	TGTGCCAGCTCCCCGGACAGGTCCTATGGCTACACCTTC
TRBV4-3	TRBJ1-2	.	13	.	CASSQETGQRYTF	TGCGCCAGCAGCCAAGAAACGGGACAAAGGTACACCTTC
TRBV28	TRBJ1-6	.	15	.	CASRFLDGNNSPLHF	TGTGCCAGCAGATTCTTGGACGGCAATAATTCACCCCTCCACTTT
TRBV11-2	TRBJ2-7	.	14	.	CASSRSGTSYEQYF	TGTGCCAGCAGCCGATCCGGGACATCCTACGAGCAGTACTTC
TRBV27	TRBJ1-2	.	14	.	CASSISPGVHGYTF	TGTGCCAGCAGTATAAGCCCAGGGGTTCATGGCTACACCTTC
TRBV15	TRBJ1-1	.	12	.	CATSRERQKAFF	TGTGCCACCAGCAGAGAAAGGCAGAAAGCTTTCTTT
TRBV27	TRBJ1-4	.	13	.	CASSSSSTTKLFF	TGTGCCAGCAGTTCCTCATCGACTACGAAACTGTTTTTT
TRBV6-6	TRBJ1-1	TRBD1	14	.	CASSDRGVNTEAFF	TGTGCCAGCAGTGACAGGGGCGTGAACACTGAAGCTTTCTTT
TRBV7-6	TRBJ2-7	TRBD2	16	.	CASSLALAGGPYEQYF	TGTGCCAGCAGCTTAGCGCTAGCGGGAGGACCCTACGAGCAGTACTTC
TRBV19	TRBJ2-1	.	11	.	CASPRRCFRFF	TGTGCCAGTCCACGTCGGTGTTTTCGGTTCTTC
TRBV18	TRBJ1-2	TRBD1	14	.	CASSPFQGGDGYTF	TGTGCCAGCTCACCGTTTCAAGGGGGCGATGGCTACACCTTC
TRBV5-6	TRBJ2-3	.	15	.	CASTTSGLPTDTQYF	TGTGCCAGCACCACTTCGGGACTCCCCACAGATACGCAGTATTTT
TRBV24-1	TRBJ1-2	.	19	.	CATSDLLESEGEPNYGYTF	TGTGCCACCAGTGATTTGCTTGAGTCGGAGGGAGAGCCTAACTATGGCTACACCTTC
TRBV5-1	TRBJ1-1	.	14	few	CASHVTGANTEAFF	TGCGCCAGTCACGTTACGGGGGCGAACACTGAAGCTTTCTTT
TRBV11-2	TRBJ2-1	.	11	.	CASSHSDEQFF	TGTGCCAGCAGCCATTCCGATGAGCAGTTCTTC
TRBV7-9	TRBJ2-1	TRBD1	16	.	CASSLIRRDRGHEQFF	TGTGCCAGCAGCTTAATACGCAGGGACAGGGGTCATGAGCAGTTCTTC
TRBV7-3	TRBJ1-1	TRBD1	12	.	CASSSLQGIAFF	TGTGCCAGCAGCTCCTTACAGGGGATTGCTTTCTTT
TRBV10-2	TRBJ1-1	.	11	once	CASSGGTEAFF	TGCGCCAGCAGTGGAGGCACTGAAGCTTTCTTT
TRBV19	TRBJ1-2	.	16	few	CASTQGGGRAQYGYTF	TGTGCCAGTACCCAAGGTGGGGGGCGCGCACAATATGGCTACACCTTC
TRBV7-8	TRBJ1-1	.	14	.	CASSLSGSNTEAFF	TGTGCCAGCAGCTTATCTGGTTCGAACACTGAAGCTTTCTTT
TRBV6-5	TRBJ2-7	TRBD1	13	.	CASTPGQGYEQYF	TGTGCCAGCACCCCTGGACAGGGCTACGAGCAGTACTTC
TRBV19	TRBJ2-1	TRBD1	14	.	CASTTGGSNNEQFF	TGTGCCAGTACCACAGGGGGCAGCAACAATGAGCAGTTCTTC
TRBV6-5	TRBJ1-1	TRBD1	14	.	CASSYTAGDSSAFF	TGTGCCAGCAGTTACACGGCGGGGGACAGCTCAGCTTTCTTT
TRBV12-3/TRBV12-4	TRBJ1-1	TRBD1	13	few	CASSLQGGTEAFF	TGTGCCAGCAGTTTACAGGGGGGCACTGAAGCTTTCTTT
TRBV12-3/TRBV12-4	TRBJ1-5	.	13	.	CASSLAGGQPQHF	TGTGCCAGCAGTTTAGCCGGGGGTCAGCCCCAGCATTTT
TRBV23-1	TRBJ1-5	.	14	.	CATRGRGGNQPQHF	TGCGCCACCCGAGGTAGGGGAGGCAATCAGCCCCAGCATTTT
TRBV7-6	TRBJ2-6	.	18	.	CASSPQSTGSTGANVLTF	TGTGCCAGCAGCCCCCAATCCACCGGGTCTACTGGGGCCAACGTCCTGACTTTC
TRBV5-1	TRBJ2-5	.	16	once	CASSLGSRVSQETQYF	TGCGCCAGCAGCTTGGGGTCCCGGGTGAGTCAAGAGACCCAGTACTTC
TRBV9	TRBJ2-3	.	15	once	CASSVAGPPTDTQYF	TGTGCCAGCAGCGTGGCGGGGCCCCCCACAGATACGCAGTATTTT
TRBV5-8	TRBJ2-7	.	15	.	CASSRSMSPIQKQYF	TGTGCCAGCAGCCGCTCAATGTCCCCGATCCAAAAGCAGTACTTC
TRBV2	TRBJ2-7	.	14	.	CATEEGSPSYEQYF	TGTGCCACCGAGGAAGGCAGCCCTTCCTACGAGCAGTACTTC
TRBV7-9	TRBJ1-4	.	12	.	CASSFDREKLFF	TGTGCCAGCAGCTTTGATCGTGAAAAACTGTTTTTT
TRBV28	TRBJ2-4	.	15	once	CASSLAGIGADIQYF	TGTGCCAGCAGTTTAGCTGGCATTGGGGCAGACATTCAGTACTTC
TRBV5-1	TRBJ2-2	.	15	.	CASSFGGEGSGELFF	TGCGCCAGCAGCTTCGGGGGAGAGGGCTCCGGGGAGCTGTTTTTT